The 25 T cell receptor beta chains in this list originate from one sample, sequenced in a study of T-cell memory formation after mild COVID-19. TCRdb re-derived calls from the 5' RACE reads in MiXCR, one entry per CDR3 protein. Counted here are 200,000 to 250,000 distinct CDR3 sequences, 9.5% occurring once; the ten biggest clones make up around 3.3%. The specimen sequenced was PBMCs or a T cell subset sorted from them (not recorded which). The receptor source for this set is a man younger than 35 who had mild COVID-19 (a few samples of this study predate the infection). Cell type and time point are not known.

The sample holds a few counts of this clonotype. The chain links TRBV20-1 to TRBJ2-1; D ambiguous. V lost 3 bases and J 8 bases, leaving 8 bases between the germline ends. Germline V gives CDR1 DFQATT, CDR2 SNEGSKA (reference sequence). This CDR3 region has 11 residues. CDR3 region: CSARNWDEQFF. In DNA, the CDR3 is TGCAGTGCTAGGAACTGGGATGAGCAGTTCTTC.

The chain uses TRBV7-2 and TRBJ1-5; D is undetermined. Trimming cost V 3 bases and J 7 bases, with 10 bases left between them. This CDR3 region has 13 residues. From germline, CDR1 is SGHTA and CDR2 FQGNSA. CDR3 in amino acids: CASSLSVGQPQHF. CDR3 coding DNA: TGTGCCAGCAGCTTGAGCGTCGGCCAGCCCCAGCATTTT.

This clonotype was picked up a small number of times. The chain carries TRBV6-2 or TRBV6-3 and TRBJ1-2, with a weak D call TRBD1 (6 bases). The CDR3 loop spans 13 amino acids. Germline V gene data show CDR1 as MNHEY and CDR2 as SVGEGT. V lost 6 bases and J 8 bases, leaving 16 bases between the germline ends. The CDR3 region is CASSGTGWTGYTF. CDR3 sequence (DNA): TGTGCCAGCAGCGGAACAGGGTGGACCGGCTACACCTTC.

The chain has TRBV12-3 or TRBV12-4 and TRBJ2-2, with 13 nucleotides matching TRBD2. The CDR3 sequence is 16 residues long. Trimming removed 3 bases from V and 4 bases from J; junction bases left unmatched: 2. CDR3 residues: CASSFGLAGATGELFF. The CDR3 DNA is TGTGCCAGCAGTTTCGGACTAGCGGGGGCCACCGGGGAGCTGTTTTTT.

This clonotype has at least ten counts. The chain uses TRBV20-1 and TRBJ2-1; TRBD2 matches 10 bases. V was clipped by 2 bases and J by 2 bases; unmatched bases: 18. Germline V gene lookup returns CDR1 DFQATT and CDR2 SNEGSKA (reference sequence). This CDR3 has 20 amino acids. The chain's CDR3 is CSARSLGASGGHKTYNEQFF. CDR3 coding DNA: TGCAGTGCTAGATCATTGGGGGCTAGCGGGGGCCACAAGACCTACAATGAGCAGTTCTTC.

V usage is TRBV6-5 and J usage is TRBJ1-2; 10 nucleotides line up with TRBD1. CDR1 and CDR2 from the germline V gene are MNHEY and SVGAGI. The J segment lost 4 bases and the V segment lost 8 bases, leaving 10 bases of the junction unmatched. This CDR3 comprises 15 residues. This CDR3 reads CASRTSGQGVYGYTF. The CDR3 DNA follows: TGTGCCAGCCGCACCAGCGGACAGGGGGTCTATGGCTACACCTTC.

This sequence joins TRBV18 and TRBJ1-1; tentative D call: TRBD1 (5 bases). The CDR3 length is 14 residues. The germline gives CDR1 KGHSH, CDR2 LQKENI. V was shortened by 7 bases and J by 0 bases, with 12 bases between the two germline ends. CDR3 nucleotide sequence: TGTGCCAGCTACCAGACGGGACTGAACACTGAAGCTTTCTTT. It yields the protein CASYQTGLNTEAFF. The entire variable domain, with the rest obtained from reference TRBV18 and TRBJ1-1, is as follows: NAGVMQNPRHLVRRRGQEARLRCSPMKGHSHVYWYRQLPEEGLKFMVYLQKENIIDESGMPKERFSAEFPKEGPSILRIQQVVRGDSAAYFCASYQTGLNTEAFFGQGTRLTVV.

V is TRBV25-1 and J is TRBJ2-3; TRBD2 aligns across 8 bases. Looked up from germline, CDR1 is MGHDK and CDR2 is SYGVNS. Trimming cost V 6 bases and J 8 bases; bases outside gene matches: 7. The CDR3 has 13 residues. Written as DNA, the CDR3 is TGTGCCAGCAGCCCCCCAAGCGGGAGTACGCAGTATTTT. It encodes CASSPPSGSTQYF.

This chain connects TRBV5-1 to TRBJ2-6; D remains unclear. Germline V gene sequence: CDR1 SGHRS, CDR2 YFSETQ. Trimming removed 1 base at V and 3 bases at J, with 5 bases between. The CDR3 spans 14 residues. CDR3 in amino acids: CASSLLHGANVLTF. The CDR3 nucleotides read TGCGCCAGCAGCTTGTTGCATGGGGCCAACGTCCTGACTTTC.

The rearrangement links TRBV20-1 to TRBJ2-1, with 7 bases aligning to TRBD2. After removal of 0 bases from V and 8 bases from J, the junction contained 1 base not matched to a gene. The CDR3 is made up of 12 amino acids. The germline gives CDR1 DFQATT, CDR2 SNEGSKA (reference sequence). CDR3 sequence: CSARDGRDEQFF. CDR3 nucleotide sequence: TGCAGTGCTAGAGATGGGAGGGATGAGCAGTTCTTC.

This clonotype was seen at least ten times. The V and J genes are TRBV4-3 and TRBJ2-5; TRBD2 matches at 7 bases. CDR1 is LGHNA, CDR2 YSLEER, per germline. This CDR3 spans 14 amino acids. V lost 8 bases and J lost 0; bases outside the gene matches: 6. CDR3 amino acids: CASPRGGNQETQYF. The CDR3 coding sequence is TGCGCCAGCCCCCGGGGAGGGAACCAAGAGACCCAGTACTTC.

The chain couples TRBV5-6 to TRBJ1-5, with D unresolved. The germline CDR1 and CDR2 sequences are SGHDT and YYEEEE. The CDR3 runs to 13 residues. V lost 2 bases and J lost 3, with 6 bases in between. This CDR3 reads CASSFSLNQPQHF. CDR3 nucleotides: TGTGCCAGCAGCTTCAGTCTCAATCAGCCCCAGCATTTT.

This clonotype was observed a handful of times. This rearrangement joins TRBV28 to TRBJ2-2; no reliable D call. The CDR3 contains 13 residues. The germline V gene has CDR1 MDHEN and CDR2 SYDVKM. V shed 4 bases and J shed 6 bases, with 9 bases lying between them. The CDR3 region is CASSWNSAGELFF. The CDR3, as DNA: TGTGCCAGCAGTTGGAACAGTGCCGGGGAGCTGTTTTTT.

In its sample, this clonotype was seen a few times. The rearrangement links TRBV15 to TRBJ1-4; 7 bases fit TRBD1. After removal of 3 bases from V and 12 bases from J, the junction contained 13 bases not matched to a gene. The germline V gene encodes CDR1 LNHNV and CDR2 YYDKDF (reference sequence). This CDR3 has 15 residues. CDR3: CATSRDRQGTLELFF. The CDR3 coding sequence is TGTGCCACCAGCAGGGATAGACAGGGAACTCTGGAACTGTTTTTT.

This clonotype was picked up a small number of times. The genes are TRBV4-2 and TRBJ1-1; no reliable D call. The V gene's germline CDR1 is LGHNA and CDR2 YNFKEQ. Trimming stripped 0 bases from V and 1 base from J, with 9 bases between. The CDR3 totals 15 residues. The CDR3 region is CASSQDPRSNTEAFF. As DNA, the CDR3 is TGTGCCAGCAGCCAAGATCCGAGGTCGAACACTGAAGCTTTCTTT.

This clonotype occurred many times. The chain carries TRBV4-3 and TRBJ1-5, with no clear D. The CDR3 runs 12 residues. CDR1 and CDR2 from the germline V gene are LGHNA and YSLEER. Trimming left V 0 bases short and J 6 bases short, with 3 bases between. The CDR3 DNA is TGCGCCAGCAGCCAAGAGGGTCAGCCCCAGCATTTT. Translation gives CASSQEGQPQHF.

This clonotype was seen only a few times. CDR3 residues: CASTSGSKRFEQFF. The CDR3 DNA reads as TGTGCCAGCACCTCCGGCTCCAAGAGGTTTGAGCAGTTCTTC. The chain recombines TRBV12-3 or TRBV12-4 with TRBJ2-1; D not resolved. Trimming pared 7 bases from V and 9 bases from J, leaving 19 bases between. The CDR3 spans 14 residues.

This chain joins TRBV9 and TRBJ2-3, with TRBD2 as a possible D gene (5 bases). Germline-derived CDR1 and CDR2 are SGDLS and YYNGEE. V was trimmed by 4 bases and J by 6 bases, leaving 18 bases between them. This CDR3 has 15 amino acids. The DNA for the CDR3 is TGTGCCAGCAGCCCCTCGGGGTACCCGGGGGATACGCAGTATTTT. It encodes CASSPSGYPGDTQYF.

The chain combines TRBV6-2 or TRBV6-3 with TRBJ2-7, with a possible D match to TRBD2 (6 bases). The CDR3 loop spans 14 amino acids. With 5 bases removed from V and 3 bases from J, the gap between germline ends came to 14 bases. Germline CDR1 MNHEY, CDR2 SVGEGT. This chain's CDR3 is CASSNRDWFYEQYV. CDR3 sequence (DNA): TGTGCCAGCAGTAACCGGGACTGGTTCTACGAGCAGTACGTC.

CDR3 protein: CASSWGTSEKLFF. The CDR3 bases are TGTGCCAGCAGTTGGGGGACGAGTGAAAAACTGTTTTTT. The J gene is TRBJ1-4, the V gene TRBV28, with D maybe TRBD1 (5 bases). The CDR3 covers 13 residues. Germline lookup yields CDR1 MDHEN and CDR2 SYDVKM. V lost 4 bases, J lost 7 bases, and 10 bases lay in between.

This clonotype has just a few counts. J is TRBJ2-3 and V is TRBV5-1; 14 bases map to TRBD2. Unmatched junction bases numbered 10, after V lost 3 bases and J lost 4 bases. Looked up from germline, CDR1 is SGHRS and CDR2 is YFSETQ. The CDR3 loop spans 18 amino acids. The CDR3 here is CASSSGLAGGHGADTQYF. CDR3 DNA sequence: TGCGCCAGCAGCTCCGGACTAGCGGGGGGCCACGGCGCAGATACGCAGTATTTT. Filled out from reference TRBV5-1 and TRBJ2-3, the complete variable domain reads KAGVTQTPRYLIKTRGQQVTLSCSPISGHRSVSWYQQTPGQGLQFLFEYFSETQRNKGNFPGRFSGRQFSNSRSEMNVSTLELGDSALYLCASSSGLAGGHGADTQYFGPGTRLTVL.

The V gene is TRBV12-3 or TRBV12-4, the J gene TRBJ2-2, with TRBD2 identical over 8 bases. V lost 3 bases, J lost 7 bases, and 4 bases stayed unmatched. This CDR3 is built from 14 residues. The CDR3 nucleotides are TGTGCCAGCAGTTTTGCGGGGGGCGGCGGGGAGCTGTTTTTT. Its protein product is CASSFAGGGGELFF.

This clonotype was counted only a few times. V gene TRBV7-2 combines with J gene TRBJ2-5, with 8 bases aligning to TRBD1. Germline values: CDR1 SGHTA, CDR2 FQGNSA. The length of the CDR3 is 14 residues. The V and J ends lost 6 bases and 4 bases, in that order; junction bases with no gene match: 7. The CDR3 DNA is TGTGCCAGCAGTCGAAGACAGGGGAGAGAGACCCAGTACTTC. It codes for CASSRRQGRETQYF.

In this sample, this clonotype turned up many times. V gene TRBV5-1 combines with J gene TRBJ2-5, with unresolved D. Trimming pared 1 base from V and 2 bases from J, leaving 12 bases between. There are 15 residues in the CDR3. Germline CDR1 reads SGHRS; CDR2 reads YFSETQ. The CDR3 here is CASSLILATQETQYF. In DNA form, the CDR3 reads TGCGCCAGCAGCTTGATCTTGGCAACTCAAGAGACCCAGTACTTC. Full variable domain (missing parts from reference TRBV5-1 and TRBJ2-5): KAGVTQTPRYLIKTRGQQVTLSCSPISGHRSVSWYQQTPGQGLQFLFEYFSETQRNKGNFPGRFSGRQFSNSRSEMNVSTLELGDSALYLCASSLILATQETQYFGPGTRLLVL.

This clonotype appeared a few times. The chain joins TRBV30 to TRBJ2-1; D may be TRBD1 (5 bases). With 1 base removed from V and 0 bases from J, the gap between germline ends came to 7 bases. The CDR3 length is 14 residues. Germline lookup yields CDR1 GTSNPN and CDR2 SVGIG (reference sequence). CDR3 in DNA: TGTGCCTGGAGTGGGGGCGGCTCCTACAATGAGCAGTTCTTC. Translating it yields CAWSGGGSYNEQFF.